The next 6 T cell receptor beta chains were all read from a single sample in a study of blood T cells in healthy people across ages. Using a J-beta primer mix together with a sample-barcoded 5' primer, a second PCR was run for roughly 7 to 11 cycles. A single record per CDR3 protein comes from TCRdb applying MiXCR to the 5' RACE reads. Of 1,300,000 or so distinct CDR3 sequences in the sample, 45% to 70% were seen once. Sequenced input: blood. These receptors came from a man in his late teens or twenties in good health.

The J gene is TRBJ2-3, the V gene TRBV6-1; D gene ambiguous. The V end lost 7 bases, the J end lost 6 bases, and 23 bases lay between the germline ends. The germline V gene encodes CDR1 MNHNS and CDR2 SASEGT. The CDR3 runs to 16 residues. The CDR3 sequence is CASISIRRSLQDTQYF. Written as DNA, the CDR3 is TGTGCCAGCATCTCCATTCGGCGCAGCCTTCAGGATACGCAGTATTTT.

This clonotype was observed a single time. This chain joins TRBV4-1 and TRBJ1-6, with 8 bases that match TRBD1. J gave up 9 bases and V 3 bases, and 10 bases lay outside the gene matches. Germline V gene sequence: CDR1 MGHRA, CDR2 YSYEKL. The CDR3 covers 16 residues. CDR3 in DNA: TGCGCCAGCAGCCAGCCCCGACAGGGGAAGACTTCACCCCTCCACTTT. Its protein product is CASSQPRQGKTSPLHF.

V is TRBV13 and J is TRBJ1-2; D possibly corresponds to TRBD1 (5 bases). Trimming stripped 5 bases from V and 4 bases from J, with 17 bases between. The germline gives CDR1 PRHDT, CDR2 FYEKMQ (reference sequence). The CDR3 is made up of 15 amino acids. The CDR3 is CASSPSPSGAYGYTF. CDR3 nucleotide sequence: TGTGCCAGCAGCCCAAGTCCCTCTGGGGCCTATGGCTACACCTTC.

The rearrangement joins TRBV15 to TRBJ2-1; 8 bases map to TRBD2. Trimming at V came to 4 bases and at J to 4 bases, leaving 9 bases not matched to a gene. Germline V gene sequence: CDR1 LNHNV, CDR2 YYDKDF (reference sequence). The length of the CDR3 is 16 residues. The CDR3 sequence: CATSTLAGKSYNEQFF. The CDR3 nucleotides are TGTGCCACCAGCACCTTAGCGGGAAAGTCGTACAATGAGCAGTTCTTC.

This clonotype was observed a few times. The rearrangement uses TRBV4-1 and TRBJ2-1, with 9 bases that match TRBD1. This CDR3 has 15 amino acids. V lost 4 bases and J lost 5; bases outside the gene matches: 6. Germline CDR1 MGHRA, CDR2 YSYEKL. CDR3 sequence (DNA): TGCGCCAGCAGCCCCGCGGACAGGGGCCACAATGAGCAGTTCTTC. Protein sequence: CASSPADRGHNEQFF.

The CDR3 reads CAGDGGLSTDTQYF. DNA for the CDR3: TGTGCCGGCGATGGGGGGCTCAGCACAGATACGCAGTATTTT. This chain joins TRBV9 and TRBJ2-3, with D possibly called TRBD1 or TRBD2 (6 bases each). The CDR3 covers 14 residues. The germline CDR1 and CDR2 sequences are SGDLS and YYNGEE. V lost 10 bases and J lost 0, with 15 bases in between. The whole variable domain, remainder taken from reference TRBV9 and TRBJ2-3, is DSGVTQTPKHLITATGQRVTLRCSPRSGDLSVYWYQQSLDQGLQFLIQYYNGEERAKGNILERFSAQQFPDLHSELNLSSLELGDSALYFCAGDGGLSTDTQYFGPGTRLTVL.